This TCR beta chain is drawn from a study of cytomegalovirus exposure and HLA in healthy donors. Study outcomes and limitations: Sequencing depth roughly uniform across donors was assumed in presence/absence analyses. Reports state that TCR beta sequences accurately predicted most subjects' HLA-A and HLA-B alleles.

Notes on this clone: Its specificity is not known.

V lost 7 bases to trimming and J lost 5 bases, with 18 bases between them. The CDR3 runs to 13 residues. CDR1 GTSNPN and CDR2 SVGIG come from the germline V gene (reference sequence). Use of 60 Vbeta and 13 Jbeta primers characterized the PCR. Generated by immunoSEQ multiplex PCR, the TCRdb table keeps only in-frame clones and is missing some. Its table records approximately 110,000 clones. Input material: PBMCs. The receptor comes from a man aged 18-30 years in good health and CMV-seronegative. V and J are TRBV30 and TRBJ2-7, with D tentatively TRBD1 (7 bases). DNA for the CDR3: TGTGCCTTGGCGAACAGGGGACTTGACGAGCAGTACTTC. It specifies CALANRGLDEQYF.